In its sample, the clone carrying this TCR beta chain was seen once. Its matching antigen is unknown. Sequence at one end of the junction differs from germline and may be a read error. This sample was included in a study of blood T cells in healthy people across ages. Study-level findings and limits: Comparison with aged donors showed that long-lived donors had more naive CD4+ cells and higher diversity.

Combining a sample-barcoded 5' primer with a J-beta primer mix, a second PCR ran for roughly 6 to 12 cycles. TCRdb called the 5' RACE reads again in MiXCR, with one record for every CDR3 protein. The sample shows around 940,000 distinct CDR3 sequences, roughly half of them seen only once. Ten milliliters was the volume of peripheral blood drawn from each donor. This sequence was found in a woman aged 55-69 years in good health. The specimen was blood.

DNA for the CDR3: TGCGCTAGCAGTGACCCCACTAGCGGGAAGGACGAGCAGTACTTC. Residues: CASSDPTSGKDEQYF. The J gene is TRBJ2-4, the V gene TRBV10-2; 10 bases are shared with TRBD2. The DNA end favors TRBJ2-7, so the J call may be wrong. The CDR3 totals 15 residues. Germline V gene sequence: CDR1 WSHSY, CDR2 SAAADI.